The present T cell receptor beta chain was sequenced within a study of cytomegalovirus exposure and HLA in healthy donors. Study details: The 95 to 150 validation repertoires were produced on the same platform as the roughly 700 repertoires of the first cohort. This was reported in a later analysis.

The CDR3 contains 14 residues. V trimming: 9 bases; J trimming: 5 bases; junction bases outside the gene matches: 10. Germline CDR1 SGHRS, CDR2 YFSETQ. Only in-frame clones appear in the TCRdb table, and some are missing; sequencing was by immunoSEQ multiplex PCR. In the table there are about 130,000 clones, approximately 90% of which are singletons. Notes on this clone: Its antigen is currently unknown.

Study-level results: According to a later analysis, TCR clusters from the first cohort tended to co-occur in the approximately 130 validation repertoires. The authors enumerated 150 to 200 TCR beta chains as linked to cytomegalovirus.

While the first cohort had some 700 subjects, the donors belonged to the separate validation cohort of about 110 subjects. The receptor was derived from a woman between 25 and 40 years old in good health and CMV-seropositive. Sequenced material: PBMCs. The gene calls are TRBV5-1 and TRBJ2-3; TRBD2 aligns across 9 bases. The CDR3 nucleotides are TGCGCCACCTACGGCGGGAGGGCTGGAGATACGCAGTATTTT. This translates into CATYGGRAGDTQYF.